This T cell receptor beta chain was sequenced in a study of cytomegalovirus exposure and HLA in healthy donors. Study outcomes and limitations: In a later analysis, HLA-C alleles had the fewest associated TCRs, DRB1 alleles the most.

Note on this clone: Its specificity is unknown.

V was shortened by 2 bases and J by 4 bases, with 15 bases between the two germline ends. Germline V gives CDR1 KGHSH, CDR2 LQKENI. The CDR3 contains 16 residues. PCR employed 60 Vbeta and 13 Jbeta primers. Clones were read by immunoSEQ multiplex PCR, and TCRdb kept only the in-frame ones, dropping some. The table has 110,000 to 150,000 clones, 77% seen once. Those who donated were healthy bone marrow donors. This sequence joins TRBV18 and TRBJ1-5; the D gene is possibly TRBD1 (5 bases). Sequenced: PBMCs. The clonotype was recovered from a male donor in good health and CMV-seronegative. CDR3 loop: CASSPSGVGANQPQHF. The CDR3 DNA reads as TGTGCCAGCTCACCATCGGGGGTTGGTGCGAATCAGCCCCAGCATTTT.